This paragraph covers one T cell receptor (beta chain) sequence. Its antigen remains unknown. The sample comes from a study of cytomegalovirus exposure and HLA in healthy donors. Regarding the study as a whole: The classifier, whose performance was assessed in both the original and validation cohorts, reportedly diagnosed cytomegalovirus status with high specificity and sensitivity.

This CDR3 contains 15 residues. Looked up from germline, CDR1 is GTSNPN and CDR2 is SVGIG (reference sequence). With 0 bases clipped from V and 4 bases from J, the junction kept 5 bases outside the gene matches. The PCR ran on 60 Vbeta and 13 Jbeta primers. Only in-frame clones appear in the TCRdb table, and some are missing; sequencing was by immunoSEQ multiplex PCR. This table holds approximately 140,000 clones, about two thirds found once. This sequence joins TRBV30 and TRBJ2-2; the match to TRBD1 covers 7 bases. The TCR sequence derives from a woman younger than 30 in good health and CMV-seronegative. Sample: PBMCs. CDR3: CAWSVQGSATGELFF. CDR3 in DNA: TGTGCCTGGAGTGTACAGGGGTCGGCCACCGGGGAGCTGTTTTTT.